The source of this TCR beta chain is a study of regulatory T cells in long-lasting Graves disease. Construction of the TCR beta libraries employed iRepertoire HTBI primers in conjunction with Arm-PCR of CDR3 regions. TCRdb reprocessed the multiplex PCR reads with MiXCR, giving one entry per CDR3 protein. The sample consists of roughly 500,000 distinct CDR3 sequences, about 20% of them appearing once. Sample time point: persistent/refractory GD, antithyroid drugs over 5 years with positive TRAb. RNA from PBMCs was the source of the TCR library. The table lists this clonotype with a few counts. The sample in question was peripheral blood mononuclear cells (PBMCs), obtained when the disease was refractory, from a patient treated with antithyroid drugs. The receptor comes from a female donor with Graves disease.

CDR3 DNA: TGCGCCAGCGGGACGATTAACACTGAAGCTTTCTTT. As protein: CASGTINTEAFF. The rearrangement links TRBV5-1 to TRBJ1-1; TRBD1 is a possible D gene (5 bases). The CDR3 is made up of 12 amino acids. V lost 7 bases to trimming and J lost 2 bases, with 9 bases between them. Per germline, CDR1 SGHRS and CDR2 YFSETQ.